These 22 T cell receptor beta chains share one sample of origin, sequenced in a study of shared clonotypes between healthy human individuals. Assay used: immunoSEQ multiplex PCR; TCRdb lists only in-frame clones, some missing. The table shows over a million clones, with about 96% occurring only once. The sample consisted of naive CD4+ T cells sorted from blood. Subset here: CD45RA+ positively selected. The receptors originated from a man aged 30 to 45 in good health.

This chain connects TRBV28 to TRBJ2-4; TRBD1 is a possible D gene (7 bases). Between the trimmed V and J ends, which lost 0 bases and 4 bases, there was a span of 13 bases. The V gene's germline CDR1 is MDHEN and CDR2 SYDVKM. The CDR3 totals 16 residues. The CDR3 is CASSLWDRREKNIQYF. The CDR3 nucleotides read TGTGCCAGCAGTTTATGGGACAGGAGGGAAAAAAACATTCAGTACTTC.

V gene TRBV2 combines with J gene TRBJ2-3, with D possibly TRBD2 on 6 matching bases. The CDR3 has 16 residues. V was cut by 4 bases and J by 1 base, with 15 bases left in between. Germline V gene sequence: CDR1 SNHLY, CDR2 FYNNEI. The CDR3 here is CASSGVSGPGTDTQYF. The CDR3 DNA reads TGTGCCAGCAGTGGTGTTAGCGGTCCCGGCACAGATACGCAGTATTTT.

The chain employs TRBV18 and TRBJ1-1, with D possibly matching TRBD1 (6 bases). V shed 2 bases and J shed 0 bases, with 13 bases lying between them. From germline, CDR1 is KGHSH and CDR2 LQKENI. The CDR3 runs 16 residues. The CDR3 sequence: CASSPLGGFLNTEAFF. The CDR3 DNA is TGTGCCAGCTCACCATTGGGGGGCTTTCTGAACACTGAAGCTTTCTTT.

V gene TRBV7-2 combines with J gene TRBJ2-5, with 8 bases matching TRBD1. V lost 5 bases and J lost 6; bases outside the gene matches: 14. The CDR3 runs to 16 residues. The germline V gene encodes CDR1 SGHTA and CDR2 FQGNSA. For the CDR3, the DNA is TGTGCCAGCAGCCGACCAGGGGGCGCCTATACGAAGACCCAGTACTTC. Residues: CASSRPGGAYTKTQYF.

V gene TRBV5-6 combines with J gene TRBJ2-7, with 8 bases lining up with TRBD1. J lost 3 bases, V lost 4 bases, and 12 bases had no gene match. Germline lookup yields CDR1 SGHDT and CDR2 YYEEEE. The CDR3 has 16 residues. The DNA for the CDR3 is TGTGCCAGCAGCCCGCTCTATCGGACAGGGTACTACGAGCAGTACTTC. Its translation is CASSPLYRTGYYEQYF.

The rearrangement joins TRBV6-1 to TRBJ1-5; D gene unclear. Germline loops: CDR1 MNHNS, CDR2 SASEGT. This CDR3 is 14 amino acids long. Deletions cut 2 bases from V and 0 bases from J, with 5 bases between. The CDR3 coding sequence is TGTGCCAGCAGTGAACAACATAGCAATCAGCCCCAGCATTTT. Protein product: CASSEQHSNQPQHF.

The chain uses TRBV5-6 and TRBJ1-2, with D possibly matching TRBD1 (5 bases). Germline V lookup: CDR1 SGHDT, CDR2 YYEEEE. V gave up 4 bases and J gave up 8 bases, with 15 bases separating them. This CDR3 comprises 13 residues. CDR3 protein: CASSPPGLAGYTF. In DNA, the CDR3 is TGTGCCAGCAGCCCCCCAGGGTTGGCGGGCTACACCTTC.

The chain employs TRBV27 and TRBJ2-1; D perhaps matches TRBD2 (6 bases). V was cut by 6 bases and J by 1 base, with 19 bases left in between. The CDR3 consists of 17 residues. Germline V CDR1 and CDR2: MNHEY, SMNVEV (reference sequence). In DNA form, the CDR3 reads TGTGCCAGCAGCCCCGGTCCTCTAGCGAATTCCTACAATGAGCAGTTCTTC. This codes for CASSPGPLANSYNEQFF.

The genes are TRBV4-1 and TRBJ2-7; D unclear. Trimming took 1 base from V and 6 from J, leaving 13 bases between them. The CDR3 has 14 residues. Per germline, CDR1 MGHRA and CDR2 YSYEKL. The DNA of the CDR3 is TGCGCCAGCAGCCAAGCAGCCCCGGACCTCGAGCAGTACTTC. This codes for CASSQAAPDLEQYF.

The chain couples TRBV27 to TRBJ2-3; TRBD2 matches at 7 bases. Germline assignment: CDR1 MNHEY and CDR2 SMNVEV (reference sequence). The CDR3 is 15 amino acids. V shed 5 bases, J shed 3 bases, and the junction held 8 bases outside the gene matches. CDR3 DNA sequence: TGTGCCAGCAGTCAACCTTGGACTAGAACAGATACGCAGTATTTT. Encoded protein: CASSQPWTRTDTQYF.

This clone was counted a single time. The sample holds other DNA sequences that translate to the same CDR3. In DNA, the CDR3 is TGTGCCAGCAGTCACAGAAACACTGAAGCTTTCTTT. This gives the protein CASSHRNTEAFF. V and J are TRBV6-5 and TRBJ1-1; the D is unclear. V was shortened by 5 bases and J by 2 bases, with 6 bases between the two germline ends. This CDR3 comprises 12 residues. CDR1 and CDR2 (germline): MNHEY, SVGAGI.

The chain uses TRBV11-3 and TRBJ1-4; D is undetermined. This CDR3 has 14 amino acids. Trimming removed 0 bases from V and 5 bases from J, with 7 bases in between. Germline lookup yields CDR1 SGHNT and CDR2 YENEEA. The CDR3 spells CASSLDMPNEKLFF. CDR3 bases: TGTGCCAGCAGCTTAGACATGCCGAATGAAAAACTGTTTTTT. The full variable domain, its missing parts supplied by reference TRBV11-3 and TRBJ1-4, is EAGVVQSPRYKIIEKKQPVAFWCNPISGHNTLYWYLQNLGQGPELLIRYENEEAVDDSQLPKDRFSAERLKGVDSTLKIQPAELGDSAVYLCASSLDMPNEKLFFGSGTQLSVL.

V gene TRBV5-1 combines with J gene TRBJ2-1; possible D gene TRBD1, 5 bases. The CDR3 extends over 16 amino acids. The V gene lost 4 bases and the J gene lost 0 bases, with 14 bases spanning the gap. CDR1 SGHRS and CDR2 YFSETQ come from the germline V gene. For the CDR3, the DNA is TGCGCCAGCAGCATGAGTTGGGGCAGCTCCTACAATGAGCAGTTCTTC. It is translated as CASSMSWGSSYNEQFF.

The rearrangement uses TRBV2 and TRBJ2-5; TRBD2 matches at 14 bases. This CDR3 is built from 15 residues. V was clipped by 6 bases and J by 7 bases; unmatched bases: 7. Germline CDR1 and CDR2: SNHLY and FYNNEI. The CDR3 spells CASSGTSGSSGTQYF. CDR3 DNA: TGTGCCAGCAGCGGGACTAGCGGGAGCTCTGGGACCCAGTACTTC.

The chain employs TRBV5-4 and TRBJ1-1; no clear D. The CDR3 sequence is 15 residues long. The germline gives CDR1 SGHNT, CDR2 YYREEE (reference sequence). The V end lost 2 bases, the J end lost 8 bases, and 19 bases lay between the germline ends. CDR3: CASSLAQAPYWEAFF. Here the CDR3 DNA reads TGTGCCAGCAGCTTAGCGCAGGCCCCCTATTGGGAAGCTTTCTTT.

The chain has TRBV29-1 and TRBJ1-4; 7 nucleotides match TRBD1. This CDR3 spans 14 amino acids. Germline V gives CDR1 SQVTM, CDR2 ANQGSEA. After removal of 5 bases from V and 4 bases from J, the junction contained 7 bases not matched to a gene. CDR3 DNA: TGCAGCGTTTGCTTGGCAGGGGGTAATGAAAAACTGTTTTTT. It encodes CSVCLAGGNEKLFF.

The V call is TRBV7-2, the J call TRBJ2-1; D not resolved. Germline V gives CDR1 SGHTA, CDR2 FQGNSA. The CDR3 contains 15 residues. The ends were cut back, 5 bases at V and 1 base at J, with 12 bases in the middle. Here the CDR3 DNA reads TGTGCCAGCAGCGAGCGACCAAAATCCTACAATGAGCAGTTCTTC. Translated: CASSERPKSYNEQFF.

In the case of this clone: Other DNA sequences from this sample encode an identical CDR3 as well. The chain has TRBV5-1 and TRBJ2-7, with TRBD1 matching over 8 bases. CDR1 is SGHRS, CDR2 YFSETQ, per germline. The junction had 3 bases not matched to a gene; V was cut back by 4 bases and J by 0 bases. The CDR3 sequence is 14 residues long. The CDR3 region has the DNA TGCGCCAGCAGCCTTGGACAGGGCTCCTACGAGCAGTACTTC. Translated: CASSLGQGSYEQYF.

This CDR3 reads CASSEWPPGVVIPGELFF. The CDR3 DNA reads TGTGCCAGCAGTGAATGGCCCCCAGGGGTGGTTATTCCCGGGGAGCTGTTTTTT. The chain combines TRBV25-1 with TRBJ2-2; weak D call: TRBD1 (6 bases). Looked up from germline, CDR1 is MGHDK and CDR2 is SYGVNS. The V gene lost 1 base and the J gene lost 6 bases, with 21 bases spanning the gap. This CDR3 has 18 residues. Filled out from reference TRBV25-1 and TRBJ2-2, the complete variable domain reads EADIYQTPRYLVIGTGKKITLECSQTMGHDKMYWYQQDPGMELHLIHYSYGVNSTEKGDLSSESTVSRIRTEHFPLTLESARPSHTSQYLCASSEWPPGVVIPGELFFGEGSRLTVL.

In nucleotides, the CDR3 is TGTGCCAGCAGCATCAGACAGCTTGAGGGCCGCACAGATACGCAGTATTTT. Residues: CASSIRQLEGRTDTQYF. J is TRBJ2-3 and V is TRBV9; the D gene could be TRBD1 or TRBD2 (5 bases each). Per the germline V gene, CDR1 is SGDLS and CDR2 is YYNGEE. This CDR3 region has 17 residues. Trimming took 4 bases from V and 1 from J, leaving 19 bases between them. The full variable domain, in which reference TRBV9 and TRBJ2-3 provide the parts outside the CDR3, is DSGVTQTPKHLITATGQRVTLRCSPRSGDLSVYWYQQSLDQGLQFLIQYYNGEERAKGNILERFSAQQFPDLHSELNLSSLELGDSALYFCASSIRQLEGRTDTQYFGPGTRLTVL.

The chain has TRBV30 and TRBJ2-7, with D perhaps TRBD1 (6 bases). The germline V and J ends were trimmed by 4 bases and 2 bases, with 9 bases remaining between them. The CDR3 spans 12 residues. Germline values: CDR1 GTSNPN, CDR2 SVGIG (reference sequence). Here the CDR3 reads CAWKTGTYEQYF. CDR3 DNA: TGTGCCTGGAAAACAGGGACCTACGAGCAGTACTTC. Full variable domain (rest looked up from reference TRBV30 and TRBJ2-7): SQTIHQWPATLVQPVGSPLSLECTVEGTSNPNLYWYRQAAGRGLQLLFYSVGIGQISSEVPQNLSASRPQDRQFILSSKKLLLSDSGFYLCAWKTGTYEQYFGPGTRLTVT.

The chain is built from TRBV7-9 and TRBJ2-7; 11 nucleotides align to TRBD2. V lost 5 bases and J lost 2; bases outside the gene matches: 11. CDR3 size: 17 residues. The V gene's germline CDR1 is SEHNR and CDR2 FQNEAQ (reference sequence). CDR3 residues: CASSTLGQLAGAYEQYF. The DNA for the CDR3 is TGTGCCAGCAGCACCTTGGGGCAACTAGCGGGAGCCTACGAGCAGTACTTC.